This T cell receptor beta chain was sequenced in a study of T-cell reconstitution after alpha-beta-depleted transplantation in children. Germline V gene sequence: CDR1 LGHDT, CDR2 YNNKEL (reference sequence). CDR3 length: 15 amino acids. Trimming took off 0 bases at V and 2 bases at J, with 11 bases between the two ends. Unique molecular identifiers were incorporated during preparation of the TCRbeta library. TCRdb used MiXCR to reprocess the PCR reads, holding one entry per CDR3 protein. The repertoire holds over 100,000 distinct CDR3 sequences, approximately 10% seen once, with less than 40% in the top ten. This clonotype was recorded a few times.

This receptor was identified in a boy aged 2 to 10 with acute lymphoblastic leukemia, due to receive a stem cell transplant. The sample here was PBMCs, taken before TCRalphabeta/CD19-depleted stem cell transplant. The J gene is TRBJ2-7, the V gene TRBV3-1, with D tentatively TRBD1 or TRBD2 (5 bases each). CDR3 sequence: CASSQDLGVAYEQYF. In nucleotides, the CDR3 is TGTGCCAGCAGCCAAGATCTGGGGGTTGCCTACGAGCAGTACTTC.